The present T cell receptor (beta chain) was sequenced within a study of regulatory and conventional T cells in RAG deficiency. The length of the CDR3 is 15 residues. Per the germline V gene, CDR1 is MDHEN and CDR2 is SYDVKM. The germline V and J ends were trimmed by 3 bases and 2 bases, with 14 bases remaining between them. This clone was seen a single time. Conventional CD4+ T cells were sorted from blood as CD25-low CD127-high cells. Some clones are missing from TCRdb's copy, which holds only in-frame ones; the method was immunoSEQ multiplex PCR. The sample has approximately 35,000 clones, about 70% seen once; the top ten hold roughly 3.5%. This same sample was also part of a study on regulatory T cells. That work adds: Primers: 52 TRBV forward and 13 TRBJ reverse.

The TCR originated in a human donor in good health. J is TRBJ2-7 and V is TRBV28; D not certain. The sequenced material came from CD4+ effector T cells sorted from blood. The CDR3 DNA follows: TGTGCCAGCAGTTTTGCGTCCCTCGACACCTACGAGCAGTACTTC. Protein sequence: CASSFASLDTYEQYF. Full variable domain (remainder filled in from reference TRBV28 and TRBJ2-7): DVKVTQSSRYLVKRTGEKVFLECVQDMDHENMFWYRQDPGLGLRLIYFSYDVKMKEKGDIPEGYSVSREKKERFSLILESASTNQTSMYLCASSFASLDTYEQYFGPGTRLTVT.